These 26 T cell receptor beta chains were sequenced from one sample in a study of technical replicates of blood from a handful of donors. Libraries were prepared by immunoSEQ multiplex PCR; TCRdb keeps only in-frame clonotypes and omits some of them. The sample includes 65,000 to 85,000 clones, approximately 96% of them seen just once. The sequencing sample was made of T cells isolated from PBMCs. These receptors all come from a human donor in good health.

This chain uses TRBV7-7 with TRBJ2-6; 10 bases align to TRBD1. From germline, CDR1 is SSHAT and CDR2 FNYEAQ (reference sequence). With 5 bases clipped from V and 1 base from J, the junction kept 8 bases outside the gene matches. The CDR3 has 18 amino acids. CDR3 amino acids: CASSPTTGGASGANVLTF. The CDR3 bases are TGTGCCAGCAGCCCTACGACAGGGGGCGCGTCTGGGGCCAACGTCCTGACTTTC. The full variable domain, its missing parts supplied by reference TRBV7-7 and TRBJ2-6, is GAGVSQSPRYKVTKRGQDVTLRCDPISSHATLYWYQQALGQGPEFLTYFNYEAQPDKSGLPSDRFSAERPEGSISTLTIQRTEQRDSAMYRCASSPTTGGASGANVLTFGAGSRLTVL.

The chain is built from TRBV4-3 and TRBJ2-2, with 9 bases identical to TRBD1. V trimming: 3 bases; J trimming: 6 bases; junction bases outside the gene matches: 11. CDR1 is LGHNA and CDR2 is YSLEER in the germline V gene. This CDR3 region has 17 residues. CDR3 in DNA: TGCGCCAGCAGCCAGGCCGGGACAGGGAAGTTCGCCGGGGAGCTGTTTTTT. Amino acid sequence: CASSQAGTGKFAGELFF.

The V gene is TRBV7-9, the J gene TRBJ1-4; weak D call: TRBD1 (6 bases). CDR1 and CDR2 (germline): SEHNR, FQNEAQ (reference sequence). The V end was cut by 2 bases, the J end by 3 bases, with 13 bases between. The CDR3 runs 16 residues. The chain's CDR3 is CASSLYLGHSNEKLFF. The DNA of the CDR3 is TGTGCCAGCAGCTTATATCTGGGACACTCTAATGAAAAACTGTTTTTT.

V and J are TRBV28 and TRBJ1-2, with unresolved D. Germline V gene data show CDR1 as MDHEN and CDR2 as SYDVKM. CDR3 size: 15 residues. V shed 3 bases and J shed 0 bases, with 11 bases lying between them. The CDR3 region has the DNA TGTGCCAGCAGTTTCGGTTCTCCCCCTAACTATGGCTACACCTTC. It specifies CASSFGSPPNYGYTF.

The gene calls are TRBV10-1 and TRBJ2-1, with TRBD2 as a possible D gene (7 bases). The CDR3 totals 15 residues. V was pared by 4 bases and J by 8 bases, with 18 bases between. Germline lookup yields CDR1 WNHNN and CDR2 SYGVQD (reference sequence). This CDR3 is CASSAGAIGGHEQFF. CDR3 sequence (DNA): TGCGCCAGCAGTGCGGGAGCCATCGGGGGGCATGAGCAGTTCTTC.

The chain couples TRBV7-6 to TRBJ2-1, with 9 bases matching TRBD1. V dropped 5 bases and J dropped 4; count of bases not matched to a gene: 6. Germline CDR1 reads SGHVS; CDR2 reads FNYEAQ. This CDR3 has 15 amino acids. For the CDR3, the DNA is TGTGCCAGCAGCCCCGGGACAGGGTTTTACAATGAGCAGTTCTTC. Encoded protein: CASSPGTGFYNEQFF.

This clone appeared a few times. The chain has TRBV15 and TRBJ2-5; D uncertain. The CDR3 runs 14 residues. The V end lost 3 bases, the J end lost 2 bases, and 10 bases lay between the germline ends. Germline V gene data show CDR1 as LNHNV and CDR2 as YYDKDF (reference sequence). CDR3 amino acids: CATSSEWSQETQYF. CDR3 sequence (DNA): TGTGCCACCAGCAGCGAATGGAGTCAAGAGACCCAGTACTTC.

The chain has TRBV29-1 and TRBJ2-1; 7 bases agree with TRBD1. Germline CDR1 reads SQVTM; CDR2 reads ANQGSEA. The length of the CDR3 is 13 residues. J lost 6 bases, V lost 7 bases, and 9 bases had no gene match. In nucleotides, the CDR3 is TGCAGCGGACGACAGGGTACGGCCAATGAGCAGTTCTTC. Translated: CSGRQGTANEQFF.

In this sample, this clone turned up once. This sequence joins TRBV9 and TRBJ2-5; weak D call: TRBD2 (6 bases). The V gene's germline CDR1 is SGDLS and CDR2 YYNGEE. V lost 0 bases and J 3 bases, leaving 12 bases between the germline ends. The CDR3 is made up of 15 amino acids. The CDR3 DNA reads as TGTGCCAGCAGCGTAGTACCCGGGACTGAAGAGACCCAGTACTTC. This translates into CASSVVPGTEETQYF.

V gene TRBV4-3 combines with J gene TRBJ1-1; perhaps TRBD1 as D (6 bases). Deletions cut 5 bases from V and 1 base from J, with 11 bases between. Germline-derived CDR1 and CDR2 are LGHNA and YSLEER. The CDR3 is 14 residues long. The CDR3 region is CASSWRTENTEAFF. In DNA, the CDR3 is TGCGCCAGCAGCTGGAGGACAGAGAACACTGAAGCTTTCTTT.

V gene TRBV9 combines with J gene TRBJ1-5; TRBD1 matches at 9 bases. The germline gives CDR1 SGDLS, CDR2 YYNGEE. Trimming at V came to 2 bases and at J to 6 bases, leaving 6 bases not matched to a gene. The CDR3 contains 15 residues. In nucleotides, the CDR3 is TGTGCCAGCAGCGTTGGGACAGGGTCGTCTCAGCCCCAGCATTTT. This encodes CASSVGTGSSQPQHF.

Here the CDR3 reads CASSTGTGVYEQYF. As DNA, the CDR3 is TGTGCCAGCAGTACCGGGACAGGGGTATACGAGCAGTACTTC. This sequence joins TRBV6-5 and TRBJ2-7, with 10 bases matching TRBD1. V lost 5 bases and J lost 4; bases outside the gene matches: 5. The CDR3 loop spans 14 amino acids. Germline values: CDR1 MNHEY, CDR2 SVGAGI.

The chain uses TRBV19 and TRBJ1-4; D remains unclear. The germline gives CDR1 LNHDA, CDR2 SQIVND (reference sequence). Trimming removed 5 bases from V and 8 bases from J, with 15 bases in between. CDR3 length equals 14 residues. CDR3 sequence: CASSSTPDSEKLFF. The CDR3 DNA is TGTGCCAGTAGTTCGACACCGGACTCGGAAAAACTGTTTTTT. Full variable domain (rest looked up from reference TRBV19 and TRBJ1-4): DGGITQSPKYLFRKEGQNVTLSCEQNLNHDAMYWYRQDPGQGLRLIYYSQIVNDFQKGDIAEGYSVSREKKESFPLTVTSAQKNPTAFYLCASSSTPDSEKLFFGSGTQLSVL.

The chain carries TRBV5-6 and TRBJ1-3; D gene uncertain. Germline V lookup: CDR1 SGHDT, CDR2 YYEEEE. This CDR3 is 14 amino acids long. V lost 5 bases, J lost 0 bases, and 9 bases lay in between. The CDR3 here is CASRDSSSGNTIYF. For the CDR3, the DNA is TGTGCCAGCAGGGACTCCAGCTCTGGAAACACCATATATTTT.

The chain joins TRBV11-2 to TRBJ1-1, with 9 positions matching TRBD1. The CDR3 runs to 15 residues. Per germline, CDR1 SGHAT and CDR2 FQNNGV. The ends lost 5 bases at V and 2 bases at J; junction bases unmatched: 6. CDR3 in amino acids: CASSPRTGVNTEAFF. CDR3 coding DNA: TGTGCCAGCAGCCCCAGGACAGGGGTAAACACTGAAGCTTTCTTT.

V gene TRBV27 combines with J gene TRBJ1-5, with D perhaps matching TRBD1 (6 bases). CDR3 size: 15 residues. Looked up from germline, CDR1 is MNHEY and CDR2 is SMNVEV (reference sequence). V lost 5 bases and J 7 bases, leaving 18 bases between the germline ends. The DNA of the CDR3 is TGTGCCAGCAGTCTAGACAGGACAACCCTACAGCCCCAGCATTTT. Translated: CASSLDRTTLQPQHF.

The sample holds one count of this clone. The rearrangement links TRBV5-8 to TRBJ1-4, with 8 nucleotides matching TRBD1. The CDR3 is made up of 15 amino acids. Trimming at V came to 4 bases and at J to 5 bases, leaving 7 bases not matched to a gene. The V gene's germline CDR1 is SGHTS and CDR2 YDEGEE. The CDR3 protein is CASSRPGQENEKLFF. The DNA for the CDR3 is TGTGCCAGCAGCCGTCCGGGACAGGAGAATGAAAAACTGTTTTTT.

The chain has TRBV5-6 and TRBJ2-7; 8 positions match TRBD2. The V gene end was trimmed by 4 bases and the J gene end by 1 base; junction bases not matched to a gene: 7. The CDR3 extends over 15 amino acids. Germline V gene data show CDR1 as SGHDT and CDR2 as YYEEEE. The CDR3 reads CASSTYSGMSYEQYF. In nucleotides, the CDR3 is TGTGCCAGCAGCACCTATAGCGGGATGTCCTACGAGCAGTACTTC. The full variable domain, in which reference TRBV5-6 and TRBJ2-7 provide the parts outside the CDR3, is DAGVTQSPTHLIKTRGQQVTLRCSPKSGHDTVSWYQQALGQGPQFIFQYYEEEERQRGNFPDRFSGHQFPNYSSELNVNALLLGDSALYLCASSTYSGMSYEQYFGPGTRLTVT.

The J gene is TRBJ2-7, the V gene TRBV6-5; D not resolved. The CDR3 spans 15 residues. The V end was cut by 3 bases, the J end by 3 bases, with 15 bases between. In germline, CDR1 is MNHEY, CDR2 SVGAGI. The CDR3 nucleotides are TGTGCCAGCAGTTATAGCTTGACCCCTCTCTACGAGCAGTACTTC. It encodes CASSYSLTPLYEQYF.

The chain recombines TRBV14 with TRBJ1-2, with no clear D. V was cut by 6 bases and J by 5 bases, with 13 bases left in between. The CDR3 length is 13 residues. Germline V gene sequence: CDR1 SGHDN, CDR2 FVKESK. CDR3 protein: CASRNSGIYGYTF. For the CDR3, the DNA is TGTGCCAGCAGAAATTCCGGGATATATGGCTACACCTTC.

This chain uses TRBV19 with TRBJ1-1; D is unresolved. The CDR3 runs 13 residues. V dropped 2 bases and J dropped 2 bases, with 6 bases sitting between them. Per the germline V gene, CDR1 is LNHDA and CDR2 is SQIVND (reference sequence). The CDR3 coding sequence is TGTGCCAGTAGTATATTTGGCAACACTGAAGCTTTCTTT. Protein sequence: CASSIFGNTEAFF.

This chain links TRBV19 with TRBJ2-1; TRBD1 might be the D (6 bases). CDR1 and CDR2 from the germline V gene are LNHDA and SQIVND (reference sequence). The CDR3 totals 13 residues. The V gene lost 4 bases and the J gene lost 6 bases, with 10 bases spanning the gap. CDR3 region: CASSNDRRNEQFF. As DNA, the CDR3 is TGTGCCAGTAGTAACGACAGGCGCAATGAGCAGTTCTTC.

V gene TRBV10-1 combines with J gene TRBJ1-5, with D possibly being TRBD1 (6 bases). CDR3 length: 13 residues. Germline lookup yields CDR1 WNHNN and CDR2 SYGVQD (reference sequence). V lost 4 bases to trimming and J lost 7 bases, with 11 bases between them. The CDR3 is CASSGGLGQPQHF. In nucleotides, the CDR3 is TGCGCCAGCAGTGGGGGGCTAGGGCAGCCCCAGCATTTT.

The rearrangement uses TRBV19 and TRBJ2-1, with 8 positions matching TRBD2. V shed 7 bases and J 1 base; nucleotides not matched to a gene: 6. The V gene's germline CDR1 is LNHDA and CDR2 SQIVND (reference sequence). The CDR3 consists of 15 residues. The CDR3 DNA is TGTGCCAGTAACCCGGCTAGCGGGTCCTACAATGAGCAGTTCTTC. Translating it yields CASNPASGSYNEQFF.

This chain links TRBV28 with TRBJ1-2; D is undetermined. V gave up 3 bases and J gave up 6 bases, with 11 bases separating them. CDR1 MDHEN and CDR2 SYDVKM come from the germline V gene. The CDR3 runs to 13 residues. CDR3 nucleotides: TGTGCCAGCAGTTTCGTCAGTGCTCATGGCTACACCTTC. It yields the protein CASSFVSAHGYTF.

The chain employs TRBV2 and TRBJ2-2, with D hard to call. The CDR3 sequence is 15 residues long. Trimming took off 8 bases at V and 1 base at J, with 14 bases between the two ends. Germline loops: CDR1 SNHLY, CDR2 FYNNEI. DNA of the CDR3: TGTGCCAGCCTGAGGAACTACCTGAACACCGGGGAGCTGTTTTTT. Its protein is CASLRNYLNTGELFF.